The rows below give T cell receptor beta chains drawn from one sample of a study of Graves' ophthalmopathy and Graves' hyperthyroidism. TCRdb used MiXCR to reprocess the multiplex PCR reads, holding one entry per CDR3 protein. Of 600,000 to 950,000 distinct CDR3 sequences listed, about 44% are singletons. Sequenced: peripheral blood. The receptors originated from an adult man with Graves' ophthalmopathy. Each CDR3 is given with its conserved first and last residue. A D gene is named only where the DNA matches it firmly. Clone sizes are given selectively: once, few, many, or a class where the clone is expanded.

v_call	clone_size	j_call	d_call	cdr3_nt	cdr3_aa
TRBV9	few	TRBJ1-5	NA	TGTGCCAGCAGCCCCGGCAGGGGCGGTGAGCCCCAGCATTTT	CASSPGRGGEPQHF
TRBV29-1	NA	TRBJ1-5	NA	TGCAGCGTTGTAGCGAGCGGTCAAGAGACCCAGCATTTT	CSVVASGQETQHF
TRBV6-5	few	TRBJ1-2	NA	TGTGCCAGCAGTTACTCCATCCGAGACAGCCAAAACTATGGCTACACCTTC	CASSYSIRDSQNYGYTF
TRBV9	many	TRBJ1-1	NA	TGTGCCAGCAGCGTTGACGGACCTAACACTGAAGCTTTCTTT	CASSVDGPNTEAFF
TRBV20-1	few	TRBJ1-4	NA	TGCAGTGCTCCCTCGGGGAGGGGGAATGAAAAACTGTTTTTT	CSAPSGRGNEKLFF
TRBV20-1	few	TRBJ2-7	TRBD2	TGCAGTGCCTTCCCAGCTAGCGGGGGCTACGAGCAGTACTTC	CSAFPASGGYEQYF
TRBV5-1	NA	TRBJ2-7	TRBD1	TGCGCCAGCAGCTTGGCCAGGGGGAACTACGAGCAGTACTTC	CASSLARGNYEQYF
TRBV7-9	NA	TRBJ1-2	NA	TGCGCCAGCAGCCAAGGGGGGGACGGGCCCACGCTTAACTATGGCTACACCTTC	CASSQGGDGPTLNYGYTF
TRBV7-6	many	TRBJ2-6	TRBD1	TGTGCCAGCAGCCACGGGACAGGGGGCCCTGGGGCCAACGTCCTGACTTTC	CASSHGTGGPGANVLTF
TRBV2	many	TRBJ1-1	NA	TGTGCCAGCAGTGAAGACGTCGGATACACTGAAGCTTTCTTT	CASSEDVGYTEAFF
TRBV6-5	NA	TRBJ1-1	NA	TGTGCCAGCAGAAAACGACAGCTCCAAGAGACCCACTTT	CASRKRQLQETHF
TRBV12-3/TRBV12-4	many	TRBJ2-5	TRBD1	TGTGCCAGCAGTTTCCGACAGGGCGACCAAGAGACCCAGTACTTC	CASSFRQGDQETQYF
TRBV10-3	many	TRBJ2-5	NA	TGTGCCATCAGCGTCGCTATCGTAGAGACCCAGTACTTC	CAISVAIVETQYF
TRBV7-9	NA	TRBJ2-2	TRBD1	TGTGCCAGCAGGCGGACAGGGGTTGGCACCGGGGAGCTGTTTTTT	CASRRTGVGTGELFF
TRBV7-3	few	TRBJ2-2	TRBD2	TGTGCCAGCAGCTTAACTGTGGGACTAGCGGGAGCGAACACCGGGGAGCTGTTTTTT	CASSLTVGLAGANTGELFF
TRBV2	few	TRBJ2-7	TRBD1	TGTGCCAGCAGTTATGGGACAGTCGGCTACGAGCAGTACTTC	CASSYGTVGYEQYF
TRBV20-1	NA	TRBJ1-1	TRBD1	TGCAGTGCGAGGGTCGACAGGGTATCTGAAGCTTTCTTT	CSARVDRVSEAFF
TRBV19	many	TRBJ2-5	TRBD1	TGTGCCAGTAGTACCGGACAGGGGACTGAGACCCAGTACTTC	CASSTGQGTETQYF
TRBV7-2	many	TRBJ2-5	TRBD1	TGTGCCAGCAGCTTATTACAGGGGGCGTTGGAGACCCAGTACTTC	CASSLLQGALETQYF
TRBV7-9	NA	TRBJ1-1	TRBD1	TGTGCCAGCAGCTTAGCGGGGACAGGGACCACTGAAGCTTTCTTT	CASSLAGTGTTEAFF
TRBV19	few	TRBJ1-5	NA	TGTGCCAGTAAGGTCGATAGGGGGGTTCGGAATCAGCCCCAGCATTTT	CASKVDRGVRNQPQHF
TRBV10-3	NA	TRBJ2-5	TRBD1	TGTGCCAACCGACAGGGCATGAACACTGAAGAGACCCAGTACTTC	CANRQGMNTEETQYF
TRBV4-1	NA	TRBJ2-7	TRBD1	TGCGCCAGCAGCCAATTCTCACAGGGGGCTATTGACTACGAGCAGTACTTC	CASSQFSQGAIDYEQYF
TRBV20-1	NA	TRBJ2-5	NA	TGCAGTGCTAGAGATTCTTGGGCCGCTGACAACCAAGAGACCCAGTACTTC	CSARDSWAADNQETQYF
TRBV28	NA	TRBJ2-2	NA	TGTGCCAGCAGTTTATTGCGGGGAGCCGGGGAGCTGTTTTTT	CASSLLRGAGELFF
TRBV25-1	few	TRBJ2-2	NA	TGTGCCCGCGGCGGACTGGAGGTCGCCGGGAACACCGGGGAGCTGTTTTTT	CARGGLEVAGNTGELFF
TRBV19	few	TRBJ1-2	TRBD1	TGTGCCAGTAGTATCGCAGGGGGCGAATTCTATGGCTACACCTTC	CASSIAGGEFYGYTF
TRBV7-6	many	TRBJ2-7	TRBD1	TGTGCCAGCAGCTCCGGGACAGCAGGGTACGAGCAGTACTTC	CASSSGTAGYEQYF
TRBV7-9	many	TRBJ1-1	NA	TGTGCCAGCAGCTTCTTCGACAGCCAGAACACTGAAGCTTTCTTT	CASSFFDSQNTEAFF
TRBV29-1	many	TRBJ2-5	NA	TGCAGCGTTGTTGAGGGGCGCGAGGAGACCCAGTACTTC	CSVVEGREETQYF
TRBV5-6	NA	TRBJ1-5	NA	TGTGCCAGCAGCTTGTGGCAGAGCAATCAGCCCCAGCATTTT	CASSLWQSNQPQHF
TRBV29-1	NA	TRBJ1-4	NA	TGCAGCGTTGGAGGGACGGACGGTTTT	CSVGGTDGF
TRBV25-1	few	TRBJ1-6	TRBD1	TGTGCCAGCAGTTTTGTCTCCGGGACAGGGTTAGCACCCCTCCACTTT	CASSFVSGTGLAPLHF
TRBV9	few	TRBJ2-6	TRBD1	TGTGCCAGCAGCCTATTCCGGGACAGGAGAACTGGGGCCAACGTCCTGACTTTC	CASSLFRDRRTGANVLTF
TRBV7-3	few	TRBJ2-5	TRBD1	TGTGCCAGCAGCCCGATGGGGGGGACAGGGCAAGAGACCCAGTACTTC	CASSPMGGTGQETQYF
TRBV2	few	TRBJ2-7	TRBD1	TGCGCCAGCAGCCAAGATCGGACAGGGGGCTTCGAGCAGTACTTC	CASSQDRTGGFEQYF
TRBV7-2	many	TRBJ2-5	NA	TGTGCCAGCAGCTCACCGCCAGGAGGAGAGACCCAGTACTTC	CASSSPPGGETQYF
TRBV7-9	many	TRBJ2-7	NA	TGTGCCAGCAGCTTAGTCGTGGGCGCAGAGCAGTACTTC	CASSLVVGAEQYF
TRBV7-9	NA	TRBJ1-2	NA	TGTGCCAGCAGCCCACCCCGGTTGCCGGGGGCGAACTATGGCTACACCTTC	CASSPPRLPGANYGYTF
TRBV9	NA	TRBJ2-2	TRBD2	TGTGCCAGCAGCGTGGGGGGACTAGCGACCGGGGAGCTGTTTTTT	CASSVGGLATGELFF
TRBV20-1	many	TRBJ1-2	TRBD1	TGCAGTGCTAGACCCCCGGGACAGGGGTTCGGCTACACCTTC	CSARPPGQGFGYTF
TRBV9	NA	TRBJ1-6	NA	TGTGCCAGCAGCTACGGCGCAGATTCACCCCTCCACTTT	CASSYGADSPLHF
TRBV7-8	few	TRBJ1-4	TRBD1	TGTGCCAGCAGTCCAGGGGGCATTGAAAAACTGTTTTTT	CASSPGGIEKLFF
TRBV7-2	NA	TRBJ2-7	NA	TGTGCCAGCAGCTTGGTAGCAGGGGCAAAGTACTTC	CASSLVAGAKYF
TRBV2	many	TRBJ1-1	NA	TGTGCCAGCAGTCAAGTCTACACTGAAGCTTTCTTT	CASSQVYTEAFF
TRBV6-1	few	TRBJ1-1	NA	TGTGCCAGCAGTGAACAGGATATGAACACTGAAGCTTTCTTT	CASSEQDMNTEAFF
TRBV7-3	few	TRBJ1-1	NA	TGTGCCAGCAGCCCCTGGGGGGATACTGAAGCTTTCTTT	CASSPWGDTEAFF
TRBV7-2	NA	TRBJ2-7	NA	TGTGCCAGCAGCCCCTTTCTTGACACGAGCTCCTACGAGCAGTACTTC	CASSPFLDTSSYEQYF
TRBV9	many	TRBJ1-6	NA	TGTGCCAGCAGCGGGGACCGAGCAACACCATATTCACCCCTCCACTTT	CASSGDRATPYSPLHF
TRBV24-1	NA	TRBJ2-7	NA	TGTGCCACCAGTTACTGGCAGGGCCCCGGGGAGCAGTACTTC	CATSYWQGPGEQYF
TRBV29-1	once	TRBJ2-2	TRBD2	TGCAGCCAAGAAGTAGCGGGAGACGGCACCGGGGAGCTGTTTTTT	CSQEVAGDGTGELFF
TRBV27	NA	TRBJ2-7	TRBD1	TGTGCCAGCAGTCCCCAGACCAGGACAGGGGGCTACGAGCAGTACTTC	CASSPQTRTGGYEQYF
TRBV14	NA	TRBJ2-3	NA	TGTGCCAGCAGCCAAGACCAAACAGATACGCAGTATTTT	CASSQDQTDTQYF
TRBV10-2	NA	TRBJ1-5	NA	TGCGCCAGCATGAAAACAACGTCCCTAGGGCAGCCTCAGCATTTT	CASMKTTSLGQPQHF
TRBV29-1	many	TRBJ2-2	NA	TGCAGCGGTACAGAGACGAACACCGGGGAGCTGTTTTTT	CSGTETNTGELFF